A single sample gave rise to the 16 T cell receptor beta chains below, sequenced in a study of T-cell reconstitution after alpha-beta-depleted transplantation in children (dated by TCRdb to the mid-2010s). The sample's treatment or condition label is to be understood as: allogeneic hematopoietic cell transplantation with graft depleted of TCRalphabeta T cells and CD19 B cells. To prepare the library, PCR was applied. Sequencing relied on an Illumina HiSeq 2500. TCR library preparation used molecular barcoding, with unique molecular identifiers applied to normalize quantification of the TCRbeta repertoire. TCRdb cleaned the public reads at Q25 with fastp, built clones with MiXCR and kept in-frame beta chains. Each entry is one CDR3 protein sequence, shown with its most common DNA and genes. The sample contains 600,000 to 700,000 distinct CDR3 sequences, roughly 13% of them found a single time. The ten largest clonotypes hold 0.79% of the sample.

The sample here was PBMCs, taken before TCRalphabeta/CD19-depleted stem cell transplant. The receptors were gathered from a girl aged 2-10 years with congenital amegakaryocytic thrombocytopenia, due to receive a stem cell transplant.

There are many counts of this clonotype. The V and J genes are TRBV7-9 and TRBJ1-1, with D maybe TRBD1 (5 bases). The germline V gene has CDR1 SEHNR and CDR2 FQNEAQ (reference sequence). V was clipped by 5 bases and J by 3 bases, with 10 bases between them. The CDR3 length is 13 residues. CDR3 in DNA: TGTGCCAGCAGCCAACAGGAGGACACTGAAGCTTTCTTT. Protein: CASSQQEDTEAFF.

There are a few counts of this clonotype. The V and J genes are TRBV20-1 and TRBJ2-7, with 7 bases fitting TRBD2. The CDR3 is 14 residues long. Germline trimming cut 0 bases from V and 2 bases from J; bases unmatched to any gene: 4. In germline, CDR1 is DFQATT, CDR2 SNEGSKA (reference sequence). CDR3 sequence (DNA): TGCAGTGCTAGAGAGGGGAGGGCGGCCTACGAGCAGTACTTC. The encoded protein is CSAREGRAAYEQYF.

As for this clonotype: One end of the junction is discordant with germline, which a read error may explain. The rearrangement uses TRBV19 and TRBJ2-1; 8 bases are a match to TRBD2. This CDR3 is 18 amino acids long. CDR1 is LNHDA and CDR2 is SQIVND in the germline V gene (reference sequence). Written as DNA, the CDR3 is TGTGCCAGTCGTATAGATGGGATCGGGCGGGAGGCAACGAATGAGCAGTTCTTC. This translates into CASRIDGIGREATNEQFF.

The chain couples TRBV10-3 to TRBJ2-5; the D gene is possibly TRBD2 (6 bases). Trimming removed 7 bases at V and 4 bases at J, with 19 bases between. This CDR3 contains 15 residues. Germline V gene lookup returns CDR1 ENHRY and CDR2 SYGVKD. This CDR3 is CAITPRRGEGETQYF. The CDR3 DNA reads as TGTGCCATCACCCCAAGGCGGGGAGAAGGAGAGACCCAGTACTTC.

This clonotype was observed many times. This chain uses TRBV24-1 with TRBJ2-1; 11 bases fit TRBD2. Germline assignment: CDR1 KGHDR and CDR2 SFDVKD. Germline trimming cut 4 bases from V and 7 bases from J; bases unmatched to any gene: 8. The CDR3 spans 16 residues. Here the CDR3 DNA reads TGTGCCACCAGTGAGTCTGCTAGCGGGAGGATAAATGAGCAGTTCTTC. It is translated as CATSESASGRINEQFF.

The sample holds many counts of this clonotype. This chain joins TRBV7-9 and TRBJ2-1, with D hard to call. The CDR3 runs 13 residues. V lost 3 bases and J 3 bases, leaving 6 bases between the germline ends. Germline assignment: CDR1 SEHNR and CDR2 FQNEAQ (reference sequence). As DNA, the CDR3 is TGTGCCAGCAGCTTCAACGACTACAATGAGCAGTTCTTC. This sequence encodes CASSFNDYNEQFF.

This clonotype was picked up a small number of times. The chain couples TRBV20-1 to TRBJ1-5; 8 bases fit TRBD1. This CDR3 contains 15 residues. Germline-derived CDR1 and CDR2 are DFQATT and SNEGSKA (reference sequence). J was trimmed by 6 bases and V by 1 base; bases with no gene match: 8. The CDR3 here is CSARALTGVAQPQHF. DNA of the CDR3: TGCAGTGCTAGAGCCCTGACAGGGGTTGCTCAGCCCCAGCATTTT.

This clonotype showed up just a few times. The genes are TRBV6-1 and TRBJ2-3; TRBD2 agrees at 9 bases. This CDR3 contains 18 residues. The V gene end was trimmed by 7 bases and the J gene end by 3 bases; junction bases not matched to a gene: 17. Germline CDR1 reads MNHNS; CDR2 reads SASEGT. As DNA, the CDR3 is TGTGCCAGCACCCGATCTGCGGGAGGGCCCCCCTTTACAGATACGCAGTATTTT. Translating gives CASTRSAGGPPFTDTQYF.

V usage is TRBV20-1 and J usage is TRBJ2-2; D gene uncertain. Trimming pared 4 bases from V and 3 bases from J, leaving 18 bases between. The germline V gene has CDR1 DFQATT and CDR2 SNEGSKA (reference sequence). The CDR3 sequence is 16 residues long. The CDR3 sequence: CSAKTAFSPDTGELFF. Here the CDR3 DNA reads TGCAGTGCTAAAACGGCCTTCTCCCCTGACACCGGGGAGCTGTTTTTT.

This clonotype was detected only a few times. One end of the junction does not line up with germline, which may come from a read error. The gene calls are TRBV5-1 and TRBJ2-1, with D perhaps TRBD1 or TRBD2 (5 bases each). Looked up from germline, CDR1 is SGHRS and CDR2 is YFSETQ. The CDR3 has 15 amino acids. The CDR3 DNA sequence: TGCGCCAGCAGCTTGCGAGGACTGGGGGAGAATGAGCAGTTCTTT. The encoded protein is CASSLRGLGENEQFF. Combining the CDR3 with reference TRBV5-1 and TRBJ2-1 gives the whole variable domain KAGVTQTPRYLIKTRGQQVTLSCSPISGHRSVSWYQQTPGQGLQFLFEYFSETQRNKGNFPGRFSGRQFSNSRSEMNVSTLELGDSALYLCASSLRGLGENEQFFGPGTRLTVL.

This clonotype has at least ten counts. Here the CDR3 reads CASSTGLARSYEQYF. DNA for the CDR3: TGCGCCAGCAGCACGGGACTAGCGCGCTCCTACGAGCAGTACTTC. V gene TRBV5-1 combines with J gene TRBJ2-7; TRBD2 matches 10 bases. V shed 4 bases, J shed 0 bases, and the junction held 4 bases outside the gene matches. Germline CDR1 SGHRS, CDR2 YFSETQ. This CDR3 comprises 15 residues.

This clonotype has a count of ten or more. The chain joins TRBV4-1 to TRBJ2-5, with D unclear. The CDR3 has 15 amino acids. CDR1 and CDR2 from the germline V gene are MGHRA and YSYEKL. V was clipped by 5 bases and J by 5 bases, with 18 bases between them. DNA of the CDR3: TGCGCCAGCAGCATTAAGTGGGGTGAGTCGGAGACCCAGTACTTC. Amino acid sequence: CASSIKWGESETQYF.

The rearrangement links TRBV20-1 to TRBJ2-1, with 8 bases lining up with TRBD2. Germline V gives CDR1 DFQATT, CDR2 SNEGSKA (reference sequence). This CDR3 spans 14 amino acids. Trimming took 5 bases from V and 7 from J; bases not matched to a gene: 10. The CDR3 coding sequence is TGCAGTGCTCCCCCCTTGACTAGCGTGAATGAGCAGTTCTTC. This encodes CSAPPLTSVNEQFF.

This clonotype turned up a few times. The chain has TRBV5-1 and TRBJ1-1, with 11 bases fitting TRBD1. The CDR3 consists of 18 residues. Unmatched junction bases numbered 11, after V lost 4 bases and J lost 0 bases. CDR1 is SGHRS and CDR2 is YFSETQ in the germline V gene. CDR3 coding DNA: TGCGCCAGCAGCCCCCCCAGGACAGGGGGCTCGTTGAACACTGAAGCTTTCTTT. Translation: CASSPPRTGGSLNTEAFF.

This clonotype was counted at least ten times. The rearrangement links TRBV6-5 to TRBJ2-1, with D possibly being TRBD1 or TRBD2 (5 bases each). CDR1 is MNHEY, CDR2 SVGAGI, per germline. The CDR3 covers 14 residues. With 0 bases removed from V and 8 bases from J, the gap between germline ends came to 11 bases. The DNA of the CDR3 is TGTGCCAGCAGTTACTCATCCAGGGAGTATGAGCAGTTCTTC. Translated: CASSYSSREYEQFF.

The genes are TRBV6-1 and TRBJ2-5; 7 bases fit TRBD2. The junction had 6 bases not matched to a gene; V was cut back by 3 bases and J by 5 bases. The length of the CDR3 is 14 residues. CDR1 is MNHNS, CDR2 SASEGT, per germline. The CDR3 reads CASSDIQGGETQYF. The CDR3 bases are TGTGCCAGCAGTGATATTCAGGGAGGGGAGACCCAGTACTTC.